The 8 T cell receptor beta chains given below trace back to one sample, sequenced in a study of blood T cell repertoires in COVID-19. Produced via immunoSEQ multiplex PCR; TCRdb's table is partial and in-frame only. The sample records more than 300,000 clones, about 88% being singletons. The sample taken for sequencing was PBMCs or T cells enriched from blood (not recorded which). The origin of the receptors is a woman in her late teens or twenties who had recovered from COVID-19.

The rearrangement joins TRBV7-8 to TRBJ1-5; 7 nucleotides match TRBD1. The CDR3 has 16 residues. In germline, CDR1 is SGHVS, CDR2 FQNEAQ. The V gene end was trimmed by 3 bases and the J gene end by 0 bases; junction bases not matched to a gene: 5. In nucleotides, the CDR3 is TGTGCCAGCAGCTTCGGGACAGTATTTAGCAATCAGCCCCAGCATTTT. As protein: CASSFGTVFSNQPQHF.

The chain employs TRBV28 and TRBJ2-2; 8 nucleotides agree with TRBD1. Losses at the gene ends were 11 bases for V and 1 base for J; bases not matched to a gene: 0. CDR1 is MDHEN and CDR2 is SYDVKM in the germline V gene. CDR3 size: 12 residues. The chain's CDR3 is CAGTGNTGELFF. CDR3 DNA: TGTGCCGGGACAGGGAACACCGGGGAGCTGTTTTTT. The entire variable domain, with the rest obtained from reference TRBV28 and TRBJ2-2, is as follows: DVKVTQSSRYLVKRTGEKVFLECVQDMDHENMFWYRQDPGLGLRLIYFSYDVKMKEKGDIPEGYSVSREKKERFSLILESASTNQTSMYLCAGTGNTGELFFGEGSRLTVL.

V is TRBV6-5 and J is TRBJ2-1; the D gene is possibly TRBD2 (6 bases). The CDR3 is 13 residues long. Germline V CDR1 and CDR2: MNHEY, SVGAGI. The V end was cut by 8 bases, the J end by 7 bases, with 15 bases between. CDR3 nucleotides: TGTGCCAGCGCCCTCGGGGGTGGAAATGAGCAGTTCTTC. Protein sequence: CASALGGGNEQFF.

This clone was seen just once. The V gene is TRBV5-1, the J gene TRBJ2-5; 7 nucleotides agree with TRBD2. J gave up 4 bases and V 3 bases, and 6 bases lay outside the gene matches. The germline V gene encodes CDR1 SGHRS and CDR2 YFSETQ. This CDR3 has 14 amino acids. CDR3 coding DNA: TGCGCCAGCAGCTCGAAGCGGGGTGTAGAGACCCAGTACTTC. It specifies CASSSKRGVETQYF.

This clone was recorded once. The CDR3, as DNA: TGCGCCAGCAGCTTGTTAGGGGTTGAGGAGCAGTACTTC. Its protein product is CASSLLGVEEQYF. The chain uses TRBV5-1 and TRBJ2-7; maybe TRBD1 (5 bases). The CDR3 loop spans 13 amino acids. Looked up from germline, CDR1 is SGHRS and CDR2 is YFSETQ. The ends were cut back, 1 base at V and 7 bases at J, with 12 bases in the middle.

The CDR3 DNA reads as TGTGCCAGCAGTGAATTAGATCAGCCCCAGCATTTT. Translation: CASSELDQPQHF. The J gene is TRBJ1-5, the V gene TRBV2, with unresolved D. The CDR3 runs to 12 residues. V was trimmed by 2 bases and J by 5 bases, leaving 4 bases between them. Germline-derived CDR1 and CDR2 are SNHLY and FYNNEI. The full variable domain, rest sourced from reference TRBV2 and TRBJ1-5, is EPEVTQTPSHQVTQMGQEVILRCVPISNHLYFYWYRQILGQKVEFLVSFYNNEISEKSEIFDDQFSVERPDGSNFTLKIRSTKLEDSAMYFCASSELDQPQHFGDGTRLSIL.

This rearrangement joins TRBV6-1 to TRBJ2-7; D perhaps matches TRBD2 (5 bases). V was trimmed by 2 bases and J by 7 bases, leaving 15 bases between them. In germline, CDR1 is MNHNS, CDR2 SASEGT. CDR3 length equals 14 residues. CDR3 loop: CASSERGPLGEQYF. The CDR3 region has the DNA TGTGCCAGCAGTGAACGGGGTCCTTTGGGTGAGCAGTACTTC.

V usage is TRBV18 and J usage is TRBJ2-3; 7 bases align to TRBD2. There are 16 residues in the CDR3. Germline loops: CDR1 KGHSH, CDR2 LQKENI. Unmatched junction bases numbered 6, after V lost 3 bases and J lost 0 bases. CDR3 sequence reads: CASSPSSRGSTDTQYF. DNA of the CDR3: TGTGCCAGCTCACCTTCTTCGCGGGGGAGCACAGATACGCAGTATTTT.